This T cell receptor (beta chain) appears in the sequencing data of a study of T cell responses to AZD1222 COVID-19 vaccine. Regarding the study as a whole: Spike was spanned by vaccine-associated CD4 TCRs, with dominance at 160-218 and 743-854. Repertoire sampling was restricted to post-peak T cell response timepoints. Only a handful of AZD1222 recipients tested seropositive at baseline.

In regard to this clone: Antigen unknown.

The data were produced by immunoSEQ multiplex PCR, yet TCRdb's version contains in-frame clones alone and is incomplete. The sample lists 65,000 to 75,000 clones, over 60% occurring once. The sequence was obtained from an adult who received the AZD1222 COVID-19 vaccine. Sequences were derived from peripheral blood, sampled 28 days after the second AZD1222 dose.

CDR3 amino acids: CSASGREGLNNEQFF. CDR3 DNA: TGCAGTGCTAGTGGTCGGGAGGGCCTGAACAATGAGCAGTTCTTC. The chain uses TRBV20-1 and TRBJ2-1; 8 bases align to TRBD2. The CDR3 is 15 amino acids. Germline lookup yields CDR1 DFQATT and CDR2 SNEGSKA (reference sequence). After removal of 3 bases from V and 5 bases from J, the junction contained 9 bases not matched to a gene.